This T cell receptor (beta chain) was observed in a study of control samples from healthy donors and cancer patients (TCRdb year 2020). From a lookup of the germline V gene, CDR1 and CDR2 are SNHLY and FYNNEI. The junction shows trimming of 4 bases on V and 3 bases on J, plus 12 bases between the germline ends. Its CDR3 holds 15 amino acids, cysteine through phenylalanine. Only the CDR3 part of the read is kept: 45 bases, read in frame from the first base. A note on this clone: Its antigen remains undetermined. No much larger clone exists at a distance of one base, and base qualities are not known.

Libraries were made using the immunoSEQ multiplex PCR assay. This is the immuneACCESS table as TCRdb keeps it, with only in-frame sequences that have V and J called. A part of the clones is gone; compared with another copy, unresolved V genes explain less than half, and the rest is unexplained. The sample table records more than 150,000 clones; 80% to 95% of these occur just once. Together, the top ten hold roughly 1.5% of the sample. The chain employs TRBV2 and TRBJ2-2, with the identity of the D gene unclear. The sample consisted of blood. This TCR derives from a man aged 18 to 29 in good health. The CDR3 is CASSAPPSYTGELFF. The base sequence is TGTGCCAGCAGTGCACCCCCAAGCTACACCGGGGAGCTGTTTTTT.